This entry lists 9 T cell receptor beta chains sequenced from one sample in a study of identical twins. Each CDR3 protein gets one entry after TCRdb re-called the 5' RACE reads with MiXCR. The table lists about 340,000 distinct CDR3 sequences, 12% of them singletons. The sample was also reused in another study, on yellow fever vaccine responses in identical twins.

The sample comprised CD8+ T cells sorted from blood. All receptors derive from a woman aged 18 to 35 in good health.

This clonotype appeared a single time. V is TRBV6-1 and J is TRBJ2-2, with 13 nucleotides matching TRBD2. V lost 1 base and J lost 6; bases outside the gene matches: 8. The length of the CDR3 is 18 residues. From germline, CDR1 is MNHNS and CDR2 SASEGT. The CDR3 spells CASSEDLWTSGSSGELFF. CDR3 DNA: TGTGCCAGCAGTGAAGATCTTTGGACTAGCGGGAGTTCCGGGGAGCTGTTTTTT.

This clonotype turned up a few times. This chain uses TRBV5-6 with TRBJ2-3; 8 nucleotides line up with TRBD2. The germline V gene has CDR1 SGHDT and CDR2 YYEEEE. J lost 5 bases, V lost 3 bases, and 11 bases had no gene match. This CDR3 is built from 16 residues. The CDR3 reads CASSWGAGAEGDTQYF. The CDR3 region has the DNA TGTGCCAGCAGCTGGGGAGCGGGGGCCGAGGGAGATACGCAGTATTTT.

This clonotype was seen more than once but under ten times. The V and J genes are TRBV27 and TRBJ2-7; a possible D gene is TRBD2 (5 bases). The V end was cut by 3 bases, the J end by 0 bases, with 6 bases between. Germline-derived CDR1 and CDR2 are MNHEY and SMNVEV (reference sequence). CDR3 size: 13 residues. This CDR3 reads CASSFEGSYEQYF. The CDR3 nucleotides are TGTGCCAGCAGTTTCGAGGGCTCCTACGAGCAGTACTTC.

This CDR3 reads CASSQDRGGLAGGWVAKNIQYF. The CDR3 DNA follows: TGTGCCAGCAGCCAAGACCGAGGGGGACTAGCGGGGGGATGGGTAGCCAAAAACATTCAGTACTTC. The chain couples TRBV4-2 to TRBJ2-4; the match to TRBD2 covers 15 bases. V dropped 0 bases and J dropped 0; count of bases not matched to a gene: 12. Germline loops: CDR1 LGHNA, CDR2 YNFKEQ. The CDR3 consists of 22 residues.

The chain is built from TRBV28 and TRBJ2-2; no clear D. V was trimmed by 2 bases and J by 5 bases, leaving 6 bases between them. Germline assignment: CDR1 MDHEN and CDR2 SYDVKM. CDR3 length: 13 residues. DNA for the CDR3: TGTGCCAGCAGTTTAATCCCGACCGGGGAGCTGTTTTTT. Protein product: CASSLIPTGELFF.

The table lists this clonotype with many counts. The chain links TRBV12-3 or TRBV12-4 to TRBJ2-1; 10 positions match TRBD2. The CDR3 runs 14 residues. Trimming cost V 7 bases and J 5 bases; bases outside gene matches: 5. CDR3 DNA sequence: TGTGCCAGCAAACTAGCGGGGAGGAACAATGAGCAGTTCTTC. It translates to CASKLAGRNNEQFF.

V is TRBV11-2 and J is TRBJ1-6, with a weak D call TRBD1 (6 bases). The germline V gene has CDR1 SGHAT and CDR2 FQNNGV. With 8 bases removed from V and 9 bases from J, the gap between germline ends came to 17 bases. The CDR3 is made up of 14 amino acids. CDR3 protein: CASCSGQGISPLHF. For the CDR3, the DNA is TGTGCCAGCTGCTCGGGGCAGGGGATTTCACCCCTCCACTTT.

The rearrangement joins TRBV27 to TRBJ2-3; the D gene is possibly TRBD1 (6 bases). CDR1 MNHEY and CDR2 SMNVEV come from the germline V gene (reference sequence). There are 15 residues in the CDR3. V lost 5 bases and J lost 1, with 13 bases in between. This CDR3 is CASSLQGMGTDTQYF. In DNA, the CDR3 is TGTGCCAGCAGTCTACAGGGCATGGGCACAGATACGCAGTATTTT.

The sample holds a few counts of this clonotype. The chain joins TRBV20-1 to TRBJ1-1, with 11 bases matching TRBD1. The length of the CDR3 is 16 residues. Germline V gene data show CDR1 as DFQATT and CDR2 as SNEGSKA (reference sequence). J was trimmed by 1 base and V by 6 bases; bases with no gene match: 10. For the CDR3, the DNA is TGCAGTGCAAGCTTGGGGACAGGGGGACCGAACACTGAAGCTTTCTTT. This codes for CSASLGTGGPNTEAFF.